This entry features one T cell receptor beta chain sequence. This sample is part of a study of blood T cell repertoires in COVID-19. At the level of the study: From the United States, Italy and Spain came samples of acute and convalescent COVID-19. T cells, B-cell-depleted T cells, or PBMCs supplied cDNA or gDNA.

Per the authors' pipeline: Quantification of nucleated cells was approximated via reference gene primer amplification. Some clones are missing from TCRdb's copy, which holds only in-frame ones; the method was immunoSEQ multiplex PCR. The V and J calls and clone size are taken from that table; D and trimming were inferred from the DNA. Among around 98,000 clones listed, about 81% were seen once. The J segment lost 4 bases and the V segment lost 4 bases, leaving 12 bases of the junction unmatched. Germline V gives CDR1 KGHSH, CDR2 LQKENI. This CDR3 is built from 16 residues. The receptor comes from a man between 65 and 80 years old with acute or convalescent COVID-19. The sequencing input was peripheral blood. The V and J genes are TRBV18 and TRBJ1-1; 7 bases agree with TRBD1. The CDR3 bases are TGTGCCAGCTCACTCTATTCACAGGGGAGTGGCACTGAAGCTTTCTTT. It translates to CASSLYSQGSGTEAFF. The full variable domain, with the rest looked up from reference TRBV18 and TRBJ1-1, is NAGVMQNPRHLVRRRGQEARLRCSPMKGHSHVYWYRQLPEEGLKFMVYLQKENIIDESGMPKERFSAEFPKEGPSILRIQQVVRGDSAAYFCASSLYSQGSGTEAFFGQGTRLTVV.